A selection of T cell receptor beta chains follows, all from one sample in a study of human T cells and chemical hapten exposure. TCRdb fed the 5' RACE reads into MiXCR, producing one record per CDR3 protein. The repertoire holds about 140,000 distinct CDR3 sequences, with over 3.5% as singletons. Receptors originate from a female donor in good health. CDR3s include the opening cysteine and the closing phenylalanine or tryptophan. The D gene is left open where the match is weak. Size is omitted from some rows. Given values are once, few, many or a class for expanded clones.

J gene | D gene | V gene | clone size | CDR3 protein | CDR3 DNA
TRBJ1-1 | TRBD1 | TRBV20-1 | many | CSAGGTGVTEAFF | TGCAGTGCTGGCGGGACAGGGGTGACTGAAGCTTTCTTT
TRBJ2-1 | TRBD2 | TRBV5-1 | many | CASSPGLAAKGEQFF | TGCGCCAGCAGCCCGGGACTAGCTGCTAAGGGTGAGCAGTTCTTC
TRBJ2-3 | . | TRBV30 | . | CAGAKSDTQYF | TGTGCCGGGGCTAAATCTGATACGCAGTATTTT
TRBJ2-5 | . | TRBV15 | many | CATSKGVGMDETQYF | TGTGCCACCAGCAAAGGGGTGGGGATGGATGAGACCCAGTACTTC
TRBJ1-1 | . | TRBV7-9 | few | CATVPSNRVNTEAFF | TGTGCCACCGTACCGTCAAACAGGGTGAACACTGAAGCTTTCTTT
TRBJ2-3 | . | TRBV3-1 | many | CASSQDRQLWGADTQYF | TGTGCCAGCAGCCAAGATCGTCAGCTGTGGGGGGCAGATACGCAGTATTTT
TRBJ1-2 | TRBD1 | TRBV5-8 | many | CASSLEGARGYTF | TGTGCCAGCAGCTTGGAGGGGGCGCGCGGCTACACCTTC
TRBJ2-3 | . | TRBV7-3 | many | CASSADQGWDTQYF | TGTGCCAGCAGCGCGGACCAAGGTTGGGATACGCAGTATTTT
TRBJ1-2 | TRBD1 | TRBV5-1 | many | CASSFSGTGQSDGYTF | TGCGCCAGCAGCTTCTCCGGGACAGGACAAAGTGATGGCTACACCTTC
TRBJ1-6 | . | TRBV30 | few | CAWKGGMHDRLHF | TGTGCCTGGAAGGGGGGTATGCACGACCGCCTCCACTTT
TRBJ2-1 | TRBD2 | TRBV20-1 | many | CSASRETSGGDEQFF | TGCAGTGCCTCGAGGGAGACTAGCGGGGGGGATGAGCAGTTCTTC
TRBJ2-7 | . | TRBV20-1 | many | CSAGEGGRIEF | TGCAGTGCTGGAGAAGGGGGACGGATAGAGTTC
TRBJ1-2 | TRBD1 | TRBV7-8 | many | CASSSYVGTGGIGGYTF | TGTGCCAGCAGCTCCTACGTCGGGACAGGGGGCATCGGTGGCTACACCTTC
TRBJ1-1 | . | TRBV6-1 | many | CASSPRDTEAFF | TGTGCCAGCAGTCCCCGGGACACTGAAGCTTTCTTT
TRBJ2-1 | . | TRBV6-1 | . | CASAAPRRGNNEQFF | TGTGCCAGCGCGGCCCCGCGGAGGGGGAACAATGAGCAGTTCTTC
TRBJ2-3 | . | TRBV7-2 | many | CASSLDLPQYF | TGTGCCAGCAGCCTGGACCTTCCGCAGTATTTT
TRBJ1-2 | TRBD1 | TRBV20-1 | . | CSADRTGGGYTF | TGCAGTGCCGACAGGACAGGGGGCGGCTACACCTTC
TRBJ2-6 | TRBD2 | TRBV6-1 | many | CASSAGTGGSGANVLTF | TGTGCCAGCAGCGCCGGGACGGGGGGCTCTGGGGCCAACGTCCTGACTTTC
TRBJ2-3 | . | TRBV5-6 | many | CASSRTGEGTDTQYF | TGTGCCAGCAGCCGCACAGGGGAGGGCACAGATACGCAGTATTTT
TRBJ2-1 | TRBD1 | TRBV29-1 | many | CSGGTGLGADEQFF | TGCAGCGGCGGGACAGGTCTGGGTGCCGATGAGCAGTTCTTC
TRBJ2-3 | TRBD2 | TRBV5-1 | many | CASRRLARPDTQYF | TGCGCCAGCAGGAGACTAGCGCGGCCAGATACGCAGTATTTT
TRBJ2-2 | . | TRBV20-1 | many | CSASLGASPSLFF | TGCAGTGCTAGTCTGGGGGCCTCCCCATCCCTGTTTTTT
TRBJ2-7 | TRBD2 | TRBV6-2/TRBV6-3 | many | CASSPLGGDQYF | TGTGCCAGCAGTCCGCTCGGGGGGGATCAGTACTTC
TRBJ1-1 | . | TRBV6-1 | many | CASSESKGANTEAFF | TGTGCCAGCAGTGAGTCTAAGGGAGCGAACACTGAAGCTTTCTTT
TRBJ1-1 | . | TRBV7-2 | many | CASSSDRYTEAFF | TGTGCCAGCAGCTCCGACAGATATACTGAAGCTTTCTTT
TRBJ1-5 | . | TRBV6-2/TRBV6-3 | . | CASSYLLGGANQPQHF | TGTGCCAGCAGCTACCTCTTGGGGGGTGCAAATCAGCCCCAGCATTTT
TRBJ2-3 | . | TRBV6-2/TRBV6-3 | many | CASTSAGLPLYSDTQYF | TGTGCCAGCACGTCCGCGGGACTTCCACTATATTCAGATACGCAGTATTTT
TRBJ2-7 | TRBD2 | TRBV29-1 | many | CSVGGTSGEQYF | TGCAGCGTGGGGGGGACTAGCGGGGAGCAGTACTTC
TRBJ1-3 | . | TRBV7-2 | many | CASSSQSPGFSGNTIYF | TGTGCCAGCAGCTCTCAATCCCCGGGCTTCTCTGGAAACACCATATATTTT
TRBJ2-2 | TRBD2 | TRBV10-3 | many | CAIRNSGRRTGELFF | TGTGCCATCAGAAATAGCGGGCGTAGGACCGGGGAGCTGTTTTTT
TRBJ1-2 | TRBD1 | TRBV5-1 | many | CASTSGDRSHGYTF | TGCGCCAGCACCTCGGGGGACAGGTCCCACGGCTACACCTTC
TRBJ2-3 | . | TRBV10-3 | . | CAISELAGGRTDTQYF | TGTGCCATCAGTGAGTTGGCCGGGGGGCGCACAGATACGCAGTATTTT
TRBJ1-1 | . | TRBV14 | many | CASRSGMGTEAFF | TGTGCCAGCAGATCAGGGATGGGGACTGAAGCTTTCTTT
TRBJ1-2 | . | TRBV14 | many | CASSHLNRYGYTF | TGTGCCAGCAGCCACCTCAATCGTTACGGCTACACCTTC
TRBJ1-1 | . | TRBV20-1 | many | CSARGGRSTSTEAFF | TGCAGTGCTAGAGGTGGACGGTCGACGTCCACTGAAGCTTTCTTT
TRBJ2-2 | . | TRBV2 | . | CASTRRAGELFF | TGTGCCAGCACTCGGCGAGCCGGGGAGCTGTTTTTT
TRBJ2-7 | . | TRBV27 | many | CASKSVPGEQYF | TGTGCCAGCAAGTCTGTACCCGGCGAGCAGTACTTC
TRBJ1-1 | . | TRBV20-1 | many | CSAREGGPGTEAFF | TGCAGTGCTAGAGAAGGGGGTCCAGGGACTGAAGCTTTCTTT
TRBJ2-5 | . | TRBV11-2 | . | CASSLAGAVQETQYF | TGTGCCAGCAGCTTAGCAGGGGCAGTCCAAGAGACCCAGTACTTC
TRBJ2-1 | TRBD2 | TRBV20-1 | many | CSATYTGTSGLIGGDEQFF | TGCAGTGCTACGTATACCGGGACTAGCGGGCTCATAGGGGGGGATGAGCAGTTCTTC
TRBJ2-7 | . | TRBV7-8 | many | CASSPATITYEQYF | TGTGCCAGCAGCCCAGCGACGATAACCTACGAGCAGTACTTC
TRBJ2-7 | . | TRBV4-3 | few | CASSQEVQGNSYEQYF | TGCGCCAGCAGCCAAGAAGTGCAGGGCAATTCCTACGAGCAGTACTTC
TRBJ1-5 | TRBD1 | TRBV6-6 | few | CASSSGTGARQPQHF | TGTGCCAGCAGCTCCGGGACAGGGGCGAGGCAGCCCCAGCATTTT
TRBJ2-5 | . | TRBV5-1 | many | CASSLVVWTGGETQYF | TGCGCCAGCAGCTTGGTGGTGTGGACGGGCGGAGAGACCCAGTACTTC
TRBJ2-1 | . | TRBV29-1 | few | CSVEDERIAHNEQFF | TGCAGCGTTGAAGACGAGCGTATCGCACACAATGAGCAGTTCTTC
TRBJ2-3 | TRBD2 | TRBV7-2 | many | CASSLGTSGAGTDTQYF | TGTGCCAGCAGCCTAGGGACTAGCGGTGCTGGCACAGATACGCAGTATTTT